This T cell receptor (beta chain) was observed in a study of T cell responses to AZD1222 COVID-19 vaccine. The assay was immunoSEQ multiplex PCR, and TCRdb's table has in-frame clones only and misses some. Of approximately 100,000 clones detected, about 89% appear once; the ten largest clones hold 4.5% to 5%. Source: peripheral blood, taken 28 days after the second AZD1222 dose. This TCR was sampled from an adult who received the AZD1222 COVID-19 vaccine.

As DNA, the CDR3 is TGTGCCAGCAGCCCTGGGACCAATAACTATGGCTACACCTTC. Protein sequence: CASSPGTNNYGYTF. The rearrangement links TRBV14 to TRBJ1-2; tentative D call: TRBD1 (5 bases). Trimming removed 4 bases at V and 1 base at J, with 10 bases between. Germline values: CDR1 SGHDN, CDR2 FVKESK. The CDR3 spans 14 residues.